The T cell receptor (beta chain) described here comes from a study of cytomegalovirus exposure and HLA in healthy donors. The study, taken as a whole, reports: When analyzed later, a missense DCLRE1C variant was found to be linked to TCR beta V- and J-gene trimming. Several top significant clusters appeared, in a later analysis, to be linked to common viral pathogens.

A remark on this clone: Its antigen is unidentified.

In germline, CDR1 is MNHEY, CDR2 SMNVEV (reference sequence). V lost 2 bases to trimming and J lost 1 base, with 8 bases between them. The CDR3 sequence is 15 residues long. The PCR contained 60 Vbeta and 13 Jbeta primers. Using immunoSEQ multiplex PCR, the repertoire was profiled, and TCRdb retains in-frame clones only, with some absent. Among under 20,000 clones listed, approximately 80% were seen once. The chain joins TRBV27 to TRBJ2-2, with D possibly TRBD1 on 6 matching bases. Sequenced material: PBMCs. This TCR came from a human donor in good health. The CDR3, as DNA: TGTGCCAGCAGTTTACTGACAGGGAACACCGGGGAGCTGTTTTTT. As protein: CASSLLTGNTGELFF.